These 28 T cell receptor beta chains share one sample of origin, sequenced in a study of tumor-infiltrating lymphocytes in primary liver carcinoma. cDNA specific to TCR beta was made from 500 ng of total RNA, with a constant-region primer employed for priming. Employing slightly modified ARM-PCR, three nested multiplex PCR rounds were run, and these gave rise to the TCR beta libraries. Rounds one and two of PCR, each of roughly 10 cycles, were primed with TRBV1-TRBV30 forward primers and a C-beta reverse primer. TCRdb reanalysed the multiplex PCR reads using MiXCR and keeps one entry per CDR3 protein. The sample has 90,000 to 100,000 distinct CDR3 sequences, more than 60% seen once. Joint extraction of RNA and DNA used roughly 20-32 mg of bulk tissue that was unsorted. The sequencing input was liver tumor tissue from sampling region 5. The subset: tumor region T5, tumor centre. The origin of the receptors is a woman aged 55 to 70 with primary liver carcinoma and hepatitis B virus infection.

This clonotype was seen many times. This chain connects TRBV13 to TRBJ1-5, with D tentatively TRBD1 (6 bases). Germline V gives CDR1 PRHDT, CDR2 FYEKMQ (reference sequence). Trimming took 5 bases from V and 2 from J, leaving 10 bases between them. CDR3 length equals 14 residues. As DNA, the CDR3 is TGTGCCAGCAGCCGAGGGGGGGGCAATCAGCCCCAGCATTTT. Translated: CASSRGGGNQPQHF. Full variable domain (remainder filled in from reference TRBV13 and TRBJ1-5): AAGVIQSPRHLIKEKRETATLKCYPIPRHDTVYWYQQGPGQDPQFLISFYEKMQSDKGSIPDRFSAQQFSDYHSELNMSSLELGDSALYFCASSRGGGNQPQHFGDGTRLSIL.

As regards this clonotype: One base away lies a much larger clone, so this may be a sequencing read error. The chain links TRBV5-6 to TRBJ1-2; D might be TRBD1 (5 bases). From germline, CDR1 is SGHDT and CDR2 YYEEEE. This CDR3 is built from 14 residues. Trimming removed 7 bases from V and 8 bases from J, with 21 bases in between. CDR3 sequence (DNA): TGTGCCAGCGGCGCTATTCCCGGGGCCGGAGGCTACACCTTC. This codes for CASGAIPGAGGYTF.

In this sample, this clonotype turned up once. It may be a read error: a sequence one base away is much more abundant. This rearrangement joins TRBV28 to TRBJ2-5, with 8 bases identical to TRBD2. The germline V gene has CDR1 MDHEN and CDR2 SYDVKM. J lost 1 base, V lost 10 bases, and 8 bases had no gene match. This CDR3 region has 14 residues. CDR3 amino acids: CATSCGRPQETQYF. The CDR3 bases are TGTGCCACCTCCTGCGGGAGGCCCCAAGAGACCCAGTACTTC.

V and J are TRBV18 and TRBJ2-5; no clear D. The CDR3 runs 12 residues. Germline CDR1 is KGHSH and CDR2 is LQKENI. Trimming removed 1 base at V and 5 bases at J, with 5 bases between. CDR3 bases: TGTGCCAGCTCACCACAGAGGGAGACCCAGTACTTC. Translated: CASSPQRETQYF.

As concerns this clonotype: The conserved closing phenylalanine or tryptophan is absent in this CDR3, likely reflecting a read error. The J gene is TRBJ1-1, the V gene TRBV4-1, with TRBD1 matching 7 bases. Trimming took 3 bases from V and 4 from J; bases not matched to a gene: 5. From germline, CDR1 is MGHRA and CDR2 YSYEKL. This CDR3 contains 14 residues. In DNA, the CDR3 is TGCGCCAGCAGCCATTCAGGGGGAGGCACTGAAGCTTTCCTT. Protein product: CASSHSGGGTEAFL.

V is TRBV2 and J is TRBJ1-5; D remains unclear. There are 12 residues in the CDR3. Deletions cut 2 bases from V and 6 bases from J, with 5 bases between. Germline CDR1 and CDR2: SNHLY and FYNNEI. The DNA for the CDR3 is TGTGCCAGCAGTGAATCGCCTCAGCCCCAGCATTTT. Residues: CASSESPQPQHF.

Of note for this clonotype: A junction end diverges from the germline sequence, so it may reflect a read error. The chain combines TRBV28 with TRBJ2-7, with 11 bases lining up with TRBD2. Germline V CDR1 and CDR2: MDHEN, SYDVKM. This CDR3 has 19 amino acids. The CDR3 DNA sequence: TGTGCCAACAGGTCTCAGGGGTCGGCTAGCGGGAGGCGCCCCTACGAGCACTACTTC. Translated, it gives CANRSQGSASGRRPYEHYF. The complete variable domain, with remaining parts taken from reference TRBV28 and TRBJ2-7, reads DVKVTQSSRYLVKRTGEKVFLECVQDMDHENMFWYRQDPGLGLRLIYFSYDVKMKEKGDIPEGYSVSREKKERFSLILESASTNQTSMYLCANRSQGSASGRRPYEHYFGPGTRLTVT.

A remark on this clonotype: This may be a read error, as it is one base from a much larger clone. The gene calls are TRBV6-5 and TRBJ2-1; the match to TRBD2 covers 7 bases. V lost 7 bases to trimming and J lost 0 bases; unmatched junction nucleotides: 6. The CDR3 has 15 residues. Germline V gene data show CDR1 as MNHEY and CDR2 as SVGAGI. Here the CDR3 reads CASTEAGNSYNEQFF. Here the CDR3 DNA reads TGTGCCAGCACCGAAGCGGGAAACTCCTACAATGAGCAGTTCTTC.

This chain joins TRBV28 and TRBJ2-2; tentatively, D is TRBD2 (6 bases). The germline CDR1 and CDR2 sequences are MDHEN and SYDVKM. Trimming shortened V by 10 bases and J by 2 bases, and 14 bases separated the two germline ends. The CDR3 is 14 residues long. The CDR3: CANGWTINTGELFF. In DNA, the CDR3 is TGTGCCAACGGCTGGACTATCAACACCGGGGAGCTGTTTTTT.

By its share, this clonotype is medium-sized. V usage is TRBV11-2 and J usage is TRBJ1-4; D not resolved. Germline V gene sequence: CDR1 SGHAT, CDR2 FQNNGV. V dropped 1 base and J dropped 3 bases, with 9 bases sitting between them. The CDR3 is made up of 15 amino acids. The CDR3 loop reads CASSLGLPSNEKLFF. The CDR3 region has the DNA TGTGCCAGCAGCTTAGGGCTCCCGTCTAATGAAAAACTGTTTTTT.

This clonotype was seen ten or more times. The chain links TRBV29-1 to TRBJ2-7; TRBD2 matches at 11 bases. The CDR3 has 14 residues. Germline trimming cut 4 bases from V and 7 bases from J; bases unmatched to any gene: 9. The germline V gene encodes CDR1 SQVTM and CDR2 ANQGSEA. The CDR3 is CSVALTSGSREQYF. Written as DNA, the CDR3 is TGCAGCGTTGCGCTAACTAGCGGGAGTAGGGAGCAGTACTTC.

V and J are TRBV9 and TRBJ2-2, with D hard to call. Germline CDR1 reads SGDLS; CDR2 reads YYNGEE. Trimming took off 6 bases at V and 1 base at J, with 7 bases between the two ends. This CDR3 region has 13 residues. For the CDR3, the DNA is TGTGCCAGCACTAATGGGAACACCGGGGAGCTGTTTTTT. Amino acids: CASTNGNTGELFF.

On this clonotype itself: A much more abundant neighbour one base away suggests this may be a read error. The V and J genes are TRBV28 and TRBJ2-7, with TRBD1 matching 8 bases. The germline V gene has CDR1 MDHEN and CDR2 SYDVKM. The V and J ends lost 0 bases and 7 bases, in that order; junction bases with no gene match: 11. This CDR3 contains 16 residues. The CDR3 spells CASSLWAGGRPEEQYF. The CDR3 region has the DNA TGTGCCAGCAGTTTATGGGCAGGGGGCCGTCCGGAGGAGCAGTACTTC.

Details on this clonotype: One end of the junction does not line up with germline, which may come from a read error. The genes are TRBV12-3 or TRBV12-4 and TRBJ2-6; 7 bases map to TRBD1. The CDR3 contains 17 residues. CDR3 bases: TGTACCAGCAGTCCGGGACAGACAATCTCTGGGGCCAACGTCCTAACTTTC. It codes for CTSSPGQTISGANVLTF.

The genes are TRBV7-3 and TRBJ2-1, with 7 bases that match TRBD2. Trimming removed 4 bases from V and 7 bases from J; junction bases left unmatched: 10. The CDR3 loop spans 15 amino acids. CDR1 is SGHTA, CDR2 FQGTGA, per germline. Here the CDR3 reads CASSSHAGVSNEQFF. DNA for the CDR3: TGTGCCAGCAGCTCCCACGCGGGAGTCTCGAATGAGCAGTTCTTC.

A word on this clonotype: A single base separates this from a much larger clone, so it may be a read error. The V call is TRBV28, the J call TRBJ1-6; D not resolved. CDR3 length equals 15 residues. Germline V gene lookup returns CDR1 MDHEN and CDR2 SYDVKM. The CDR3 spells CANSSPPRGNSPLHF. The CDR3, as DNA: TGTGCCAACAGTTCTCCACCCCGCGGTAATTCACCCCTCCACTTT.

The rearrangement links TRBV11-2 to TRBJ2-1; TRBD2 is a possible D gene (5 bases). Deletions cut 5 bases from V and 16 bases from J, with 30 bases between. The CDR3 extends over 16 amino acids. Per germline, CDR1 SGHAT and CDR2 FQNNGV. CDR3 residues: CASSRLNPEVANEHFF. The CDR3 DNA follows: TGTGCCAGCAGCCGACTAAACCCAGAGGTTGCCAATGAACATTTCTTC.

The chain links TRBV29-1 to TRBJ2-2; perhaps TRBD2 as D (6 bases). Germline V gene data show CDR1 as SQVTM and CDR2 as ANQGSEA. CDR3 length equals 13 residues. The V end was cut by 6 bases, the J end by 8 bases, with 16 bases between. The CDR3 DNA is TGCAGCGTCGCGGGGCTCTCGGGTGGGGAGCTGTTTTTT. Translation gives CSVAGLSGGELFF.

This clonotype has just a few counts. The junction departs from the called germline gene at one end, perhaps through a read error. This chain joins TRBV6-5 and TRBJ1-6; the D gene is possibly TRBD1 (6 bases). Germline loops: CDR1 MNHEY, CDR2 SVGAGI. The CDR3 contains 14 residues. CDR3: CVSKTTGNNSPLHF. The CDR3 nucleotides read TGTGTCAGCAAGACGACAGGAAATAATTCACCCCTTCACTTT.

As regards this clonotype: In this CDR3 the conserved last residue, phenylalanine or tryptophan, is missing, so a read error is likely. It is unclear where the CDR3 begins or ends on the DNA, so no DNA is shown, and the CDR3 is as TCRdb lists it. The CDR3 loop is CASSPRTGTEASS. The rearrangement uses TRBV12-3 or TRBV12-4 and TRBJ1-1; the table's TRBD1 call for D was not verified on the DNA. 13 amino acids form the CDR3, both terminal residues included.

V is TRBV12-3 or TRBV12-4 and J is TRBJ2-7; D may be TRBD1 (5 bases). Trimming stripped 6 bases from V and 6 bases from J, with 18 bases between. This CDR3 has 14 amino acids. DNA for the CDR3: TGTGCCAGCAGCCAAAGCAAGGGTGGGGCCGAGCAGTACTTC. Protein sequence: CASSQSKGGAEQYF.

With respect to this clonotype: Without the conserved terminal phenylalanine or tryptophan, this CDR3 likely stems from a read error. The gene calls are TRBV29-1 and TRBJ2-5; no reliable D call. This CDR3 region has 12 residues. Germline CDR1 reads SQVTM; CDR2 reads ANQGSEA. The CDR3 loop is CGVVRVKETQYS. The CDR3 bases are TGCGGCGTTGTTCGGGTCAAAGAGACACAGTACTCC.

With respect to this clonotype: A junction boundary mismatches the germline segment, possibly from a read error. The chain combines TRBV2 with TRBJ1-2; D call uncertain. Germline values: CDR1 SNHLY, CDR2 FYNNEI. The CDR3 spans 13 residues. This CDR3 is CASSRERGHGYTF. DNA of the CDR3: TGTGCCAGCAGCCGCGAGAGAGGTCATGGATACACCTTC. The full variable domain, completed using reference TRBV2 and TRBJ1-2, is EPEVTQTPSHQVTQMGQEVILRCVPISNHLYFYWYRQILGQKVEFLVSFYNNEISEKSEIFDDQFSVERPDGSNFTLKIRSTKLEDSAMYFCASSRERGHGYTFGSGTRLTVV.

Worth noting for this clonotype: A junction end diverges from the germline sequence, so it may reflect a read error. The chain carries TRBV12-3 or TRBV12-4 and TRBJ2-1; the D is unclear. The CDR3 runs to 13 residues. This chain's CDR3 is CASTEPPYYEQFF. The DNA for the CDR3 is TGCGCCAGCACTGAACCACCCTACTATGAGCAGTTCTTC.

The CDR3 sequence is CASSEVAGGEFLYGQYF. In nucleotides, the CDR3 is TGTGCCAGCAGTGAAGTCGCCGGGGGGGAGTTCTTGTATGGGCAGTACTTC. V gene TRBV6-1 combines with J gene TRBJ2-7; 8 nucleotides agree with TRBD2. CDR3 size: 17 residues. J gave up 9 bases and V 1 base, and 17 bases lay outside the gene matches. Germline-derived CDR1 and CDR2 are MNHNS and SASEGT.

The chain employs TRBV19 and TRBJ1-1; 12 bases agree with TRBD1. The CDR3 covers 16 residues. Germline V gives CDR1 LNHDA, CDR2 SQIVND (reference sequence). Trimming removed 5 bases from V and 6 bases from J; junction bases left unmatched: 10. In DNA, the CDR3 is TGTGCCAGTAGTTGGGGGACAGGGGGCGCGAGGGCTGAAGCTTTCTTT. Its translation: CASSWGTGGARAEAFF.

This clonotype was counted only a few times. A much bigger clone sits one base away, suggesting this may be a read error. The chain couples TRBV2 to TRBJ2-7; D is undetermined. Germline-derived CDR1 and CDR2 are SNHLY and FYNNEI. This CDR3 comprises 12 residues. V was clipped by 7 bases and J by 2 bases, with 9 bases between them. For the CDR3, the DNA is TGTGCCAGCATTTTAAGCCCCTACGAGCAGTACTTC. Protein: CASILSPYEQYF.

This clonotype turned up a few times. A much larger clone differs by one base, so this may be a read error. The chain combines TRBV28 with TRBJ1-5, with TRBD1 matching 7 bases. The CDR3 is 14 amino acids. Germline-derived CDR1 and CDR2 are MDHEN and SYDVKM. The CDR3 spells CARSLGQDRGPQHF. Written as DNA, the CDR3 is TGTGCCCGCAGCCTCGGACAGGACCGAGGGCCCCAGCATTTT.